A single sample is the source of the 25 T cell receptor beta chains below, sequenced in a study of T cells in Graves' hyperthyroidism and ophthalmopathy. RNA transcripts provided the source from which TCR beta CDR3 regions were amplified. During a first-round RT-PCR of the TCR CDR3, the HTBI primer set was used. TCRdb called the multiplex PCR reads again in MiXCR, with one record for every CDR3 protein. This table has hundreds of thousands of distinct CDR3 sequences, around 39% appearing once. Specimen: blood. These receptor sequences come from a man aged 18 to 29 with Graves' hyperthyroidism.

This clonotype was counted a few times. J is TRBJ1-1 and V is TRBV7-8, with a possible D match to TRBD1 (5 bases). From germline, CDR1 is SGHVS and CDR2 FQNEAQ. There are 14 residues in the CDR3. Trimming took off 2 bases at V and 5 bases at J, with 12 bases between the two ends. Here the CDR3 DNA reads TGTGCCAGCAGCTTAAGGGAGGGGAAGACTGAAGCTTTCTTT. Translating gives CASSLREGKTEAFF. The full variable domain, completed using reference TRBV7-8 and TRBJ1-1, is GAGVSQSPRYKVAKRGQDVALRCDPISGHVSLFWYQQALGQGPEFLTYFQNEAQLDKSGLPSDRFFAERPEGSVSTLKIQRTQQEDSAVYLCASSLREGKTEAFFGQGTRLTVV.

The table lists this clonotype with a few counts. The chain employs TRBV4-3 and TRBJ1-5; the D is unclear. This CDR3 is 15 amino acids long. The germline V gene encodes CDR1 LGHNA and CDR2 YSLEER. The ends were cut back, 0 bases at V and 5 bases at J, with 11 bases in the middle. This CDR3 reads CASSQDRRADQPQHF. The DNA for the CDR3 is TGCGCCAGCAGCCAAGATAGGAGGGCAGATCAGCCCCAGCATTTT.

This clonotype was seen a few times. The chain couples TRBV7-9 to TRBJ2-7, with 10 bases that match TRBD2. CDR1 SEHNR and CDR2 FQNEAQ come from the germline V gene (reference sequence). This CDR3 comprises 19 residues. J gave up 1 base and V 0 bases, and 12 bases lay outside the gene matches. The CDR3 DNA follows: TGTGCCAGCAGCTTAGCTAAAGGACTAGCGGACCACGGTTCCTACGAGCAGTACTTC. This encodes CASSLAKGLADHGSYEQYF. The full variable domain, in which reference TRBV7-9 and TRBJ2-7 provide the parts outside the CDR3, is DTGVSQNPRHKITKRGQNVTFRCDPISEHNRLYWYRQTLGQGPEFLTYFQNEAQLEKSRLLSDRFSAERPKGSFSTLEIQRTEQGDSAMYLCASSLAKGLADHGSYEQYFGPGTRLTVT.

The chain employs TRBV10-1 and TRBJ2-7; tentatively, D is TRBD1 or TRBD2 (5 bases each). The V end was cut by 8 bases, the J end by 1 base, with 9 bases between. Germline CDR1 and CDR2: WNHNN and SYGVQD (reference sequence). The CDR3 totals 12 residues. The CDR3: CASGDQSYEQYF. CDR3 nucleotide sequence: TGCGCCAGCGGGGACCAGTCCTACGAGCAGTACTTC.

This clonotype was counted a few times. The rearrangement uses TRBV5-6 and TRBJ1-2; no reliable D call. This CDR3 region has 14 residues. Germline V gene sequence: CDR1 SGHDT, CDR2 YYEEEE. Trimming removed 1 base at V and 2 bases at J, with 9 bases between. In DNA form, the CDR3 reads TGTGCCAGCAGCTTGTCGCCAGAGAACTATGGCTACACCTTC. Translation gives CASSLSPENYGYTF.

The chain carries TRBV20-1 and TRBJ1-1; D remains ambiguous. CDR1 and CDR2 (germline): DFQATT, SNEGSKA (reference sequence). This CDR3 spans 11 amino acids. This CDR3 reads CARQTRTEAFF. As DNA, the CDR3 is TGCGCCCGGCAGACCCGTACAGAAGCTTTCTTT.

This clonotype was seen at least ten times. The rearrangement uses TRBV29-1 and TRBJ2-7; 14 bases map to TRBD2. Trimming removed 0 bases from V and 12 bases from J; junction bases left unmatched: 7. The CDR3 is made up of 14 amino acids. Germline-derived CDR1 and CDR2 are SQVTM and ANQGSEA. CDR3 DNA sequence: TGCAGCGTTGAAGATAGACTAGCGGGAGGGGTACGGTACTTC. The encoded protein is CSVEDRLAGGVRYF.

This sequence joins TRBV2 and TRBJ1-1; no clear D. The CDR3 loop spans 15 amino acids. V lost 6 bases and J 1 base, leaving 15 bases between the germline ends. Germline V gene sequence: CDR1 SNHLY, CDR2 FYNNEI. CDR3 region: CASSLRGYSNTEAFF. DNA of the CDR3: TGTGCCAGCAGCCTCCGCGGTTACTCGAACACTGAAGCTTTCTTT.

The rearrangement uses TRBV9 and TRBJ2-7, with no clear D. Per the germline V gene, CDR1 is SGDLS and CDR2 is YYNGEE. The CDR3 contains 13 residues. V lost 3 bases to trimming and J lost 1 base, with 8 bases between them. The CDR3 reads CASSADRSYEQYF. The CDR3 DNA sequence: TGTGCCAGCAGCGCAGACCGATCCTACGAGCAGTACTTC.

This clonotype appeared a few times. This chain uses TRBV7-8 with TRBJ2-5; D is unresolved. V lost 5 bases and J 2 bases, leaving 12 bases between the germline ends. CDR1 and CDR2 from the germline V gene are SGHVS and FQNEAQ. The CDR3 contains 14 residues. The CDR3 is CASSQERSQETQYF. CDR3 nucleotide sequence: TGTGCCAGCAGCCAAGAGAGGAGTCAAGAGACCCAGTACTTC. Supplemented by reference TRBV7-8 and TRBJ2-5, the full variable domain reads GAGVSQSPRYKVAKRGQDVALRCDPISGHVSLFWYQQALGQGPEFLTYFQNEAQLDKSGLPSDRFFAERPEGSVSTLKIQRTQQEDSAVYLCASSQERSQETQYFGPGTRLLVL.

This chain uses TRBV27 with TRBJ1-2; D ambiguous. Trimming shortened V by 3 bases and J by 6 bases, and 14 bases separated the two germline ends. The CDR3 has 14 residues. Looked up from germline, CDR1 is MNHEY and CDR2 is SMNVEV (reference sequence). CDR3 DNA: TGTGCCAGCAGTTTTGGTACAGCCGACGATGGCTACACCTTC. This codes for CASSFGTADDGYTF.

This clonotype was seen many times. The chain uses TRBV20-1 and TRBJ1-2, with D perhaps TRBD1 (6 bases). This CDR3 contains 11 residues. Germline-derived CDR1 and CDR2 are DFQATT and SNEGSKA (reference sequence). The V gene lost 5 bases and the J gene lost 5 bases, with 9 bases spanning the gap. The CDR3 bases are TGCAGTGCTGTCGACAGGTATGGCTACACCTTC. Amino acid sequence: CSAVDRYGYTF.

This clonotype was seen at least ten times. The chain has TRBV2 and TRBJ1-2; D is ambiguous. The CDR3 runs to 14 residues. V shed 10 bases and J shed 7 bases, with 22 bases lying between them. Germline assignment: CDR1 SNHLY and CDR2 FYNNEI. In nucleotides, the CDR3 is TGTGCCAACCCTTCCCGCCAATGGCGTGGTGGCTACACCTTC. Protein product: CANPSRQWRGGYTF.

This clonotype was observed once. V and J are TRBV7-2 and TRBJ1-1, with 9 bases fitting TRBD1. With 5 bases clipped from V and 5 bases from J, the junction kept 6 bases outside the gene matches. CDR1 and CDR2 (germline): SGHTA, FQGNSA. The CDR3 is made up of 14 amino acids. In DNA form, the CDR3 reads TGTGCCAGCAGCCATACAGGGGGCTGGACTGAAGCTTTCTTT. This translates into CASSHTGGWTEAFF.

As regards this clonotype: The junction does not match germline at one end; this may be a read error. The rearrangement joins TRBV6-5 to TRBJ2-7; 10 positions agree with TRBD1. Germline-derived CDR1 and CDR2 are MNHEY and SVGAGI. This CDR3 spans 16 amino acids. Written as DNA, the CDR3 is TGTGCCAGCAGTTACCCAGGGACAGGGGACTCCAACGAGCAGTACTTC. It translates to CASSYPGTGDSNEQYF.

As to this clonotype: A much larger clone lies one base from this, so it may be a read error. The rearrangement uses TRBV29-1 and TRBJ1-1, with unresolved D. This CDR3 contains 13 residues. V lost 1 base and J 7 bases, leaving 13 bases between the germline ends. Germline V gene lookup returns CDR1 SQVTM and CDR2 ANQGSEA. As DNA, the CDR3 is TGCAGCGTTGAAGGTCAGCTGGTCATTGAAGCTTTCTTT. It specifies CSVEGQLVIEAFF.

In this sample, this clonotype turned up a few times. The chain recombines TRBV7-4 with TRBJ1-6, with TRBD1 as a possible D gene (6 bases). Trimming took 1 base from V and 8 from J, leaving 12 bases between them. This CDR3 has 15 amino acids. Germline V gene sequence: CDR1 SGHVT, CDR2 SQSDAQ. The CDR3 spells CASSLGGHRDSPLHF. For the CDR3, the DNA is TGTGCCAGCAGCTTAGGTGGCCACAGGGATTCACCCCTCCACTTT.

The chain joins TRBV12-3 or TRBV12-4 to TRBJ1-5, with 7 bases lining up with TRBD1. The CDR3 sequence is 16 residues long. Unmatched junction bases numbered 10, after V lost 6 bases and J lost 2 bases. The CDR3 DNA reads TGTGCCAGCAGCGCCGCTACAGGGGTAGGCAATCAGCCCCAGCATTTT. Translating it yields CASSAATGVGNQPQHF.

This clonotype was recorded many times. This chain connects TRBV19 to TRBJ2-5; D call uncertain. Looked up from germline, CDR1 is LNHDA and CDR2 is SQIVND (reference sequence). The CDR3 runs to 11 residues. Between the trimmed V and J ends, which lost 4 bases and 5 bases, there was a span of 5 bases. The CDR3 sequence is CASSNTETQYF. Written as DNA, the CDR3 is TGTGCCAGTAGTAACACGGAGACCCAGTACTTC.

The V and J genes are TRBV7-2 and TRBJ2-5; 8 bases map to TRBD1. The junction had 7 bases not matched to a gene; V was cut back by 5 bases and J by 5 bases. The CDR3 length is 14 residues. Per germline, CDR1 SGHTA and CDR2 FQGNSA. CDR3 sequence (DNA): TGTGCCAGCAGCGCACAGGGGGTATCGGAGACCCAGTACTTC. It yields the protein CASSAQGVSETQYF.

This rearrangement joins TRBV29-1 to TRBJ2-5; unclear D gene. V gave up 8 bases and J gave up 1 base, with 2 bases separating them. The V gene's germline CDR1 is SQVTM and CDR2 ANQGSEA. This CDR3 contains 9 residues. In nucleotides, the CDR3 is TGCAGCTCCCAAGAGACCCAGTACTTC. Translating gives CSSQETQYF.

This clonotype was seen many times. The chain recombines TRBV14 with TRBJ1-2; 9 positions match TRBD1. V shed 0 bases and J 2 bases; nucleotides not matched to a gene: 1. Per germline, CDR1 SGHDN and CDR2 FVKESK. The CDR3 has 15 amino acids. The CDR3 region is CASSQEQGANYGYTF. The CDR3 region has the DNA TGTGCCAGCAGCCAAGAACAGGGGGCGAACTATGGCTACACCTTC.

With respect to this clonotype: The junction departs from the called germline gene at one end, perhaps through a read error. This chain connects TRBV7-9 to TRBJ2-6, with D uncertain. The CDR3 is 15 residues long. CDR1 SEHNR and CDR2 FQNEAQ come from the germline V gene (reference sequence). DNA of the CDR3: TGCGCCAGCAGCCAAGATATGGCAGGGGCCAACGTCCTGACTTTC. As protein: CASSQDMAGANVLTF.

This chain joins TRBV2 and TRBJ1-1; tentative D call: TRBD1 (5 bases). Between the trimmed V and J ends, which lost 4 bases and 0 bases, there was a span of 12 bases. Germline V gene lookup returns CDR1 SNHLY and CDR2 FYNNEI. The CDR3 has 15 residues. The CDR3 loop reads CASSGGGGVNTEAFF. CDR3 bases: TGTGCCAGCAGTGGAGGCGGGGGGGTGAACACTGAAGCTTTCTTT.

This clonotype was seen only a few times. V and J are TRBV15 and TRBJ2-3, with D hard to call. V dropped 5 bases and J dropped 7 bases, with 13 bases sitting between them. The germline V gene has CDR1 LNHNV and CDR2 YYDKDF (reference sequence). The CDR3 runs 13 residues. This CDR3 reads CATSSWQLHTQYF. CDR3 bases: TGTGCCACCAGCTCCTGGCAGCTCCATACGCAGTATTTT.